One sample yielded the 25 T cell receptor beta chains listed below, sequenced in a study of blood T cell repertoires in COVID-19. Generated by immunoSEQ multiplex PCR, the TCRdb table keeps only in-frame clones and is missing some. The sample yields around 100,000 clones, less than 90% seen once. The sample consisted of peripheral blood. The receptors here all came from a young man in a cohort sampled during active COVID-19.

V and J are TRBV30 and TRBJ1-1; no definite D call. Deletions cut 0 bases from V and 4 bases from J, with 15 bases between. The CDR3 is made up of 15 amino acids. Germline V gene sequence: CDR1 GTSNPN, CDR2 SVGIG (reference sequence). In nucleotides, the CDR3 is TGTGCCTGGAGTGTACTGGGAGGGATCGGCACTGAAGCTTTCTTT. Translated: CAWSVLGGIGTEAFF.

This chain joins TRBV11-2 and TRBJ1-2, with D uncertain. There are 12 residues in the CDR3. Germline CDR1 SGHAT, CDR2 FQNNGV. V was clipped by 2 bases and J by 7 bases, with 8 bases between them. The CDR3 is CASSLYASGYTF. The CDR3 DNA reads TGTGCCAGCAGCTTATACGCCAGTGGCTACACCTTC.

The rearrangement links TRBV11-2 to TRBJ2-5, with 7 nucleotides matching TRBD1. The germline V gene encodes CDR1 SGHAT and CDR2 FQNNGV. The CDR3 is 14 amino acids. V lost 1 base to trimming and J lost 1 base; unmatched junction nucleotides: 0. CDR3: CASSLGQGQETQYF. For the CDR3, the DNA is TGTGCCAGCAGCTTAGGACAGGGCCAAGAGACCCAGTACTTC.

The V and J genes are TRBV15 and TRBJ2-7; 9 bases are a match to TRBD1. Germline V CDR1 and CDR2: LNHNV, YYDKDF (reference sequence). J was trimmed by 5 bases and V by 3 bases; bases with no gene match: 20. This CDR3 is built from 19 residues. The CDR3 DNA reads TGTGCCACCAGCAGCCGACTCCCGGGACAGGGTACAAGAAGCGACGAGCAGTACTTC. Its translation: CATSSRLPGQGTRSDEQYF.

V gene TRBV6-5 combines with J gene TRBJ1-5; TRBD1 aligns across 8 bases. The V gene's germline CDR1 is MNHEY and CDR2 SVGAGI. The CDR3 runs to 14 residues. The V gene end was trimmed by 5 bases and the J gene end by 6 bases; junction bases not matched to a gene: 6. The CDR3 sequence is CASSPTGVGQPQHF. For the CDR3, the DNA is TGTGCCAGCAGTCCGACAGGGGTAGGTCAGCCCCAGCATTTT.

This chain links TRBV10-2 with TRBJ1-4; D call uncertain. Germline V gives CDR1 WSHSY, CDR2 SAAADI. V lost 5 bases, J lost 0 bases, and 10 bases lay in between. CDR3 length: 15 amino acids. The CDR3 spells CASSLSAATNEKLFF. CDR3 DNA: TGCGCCAGCAGTCTTTCAGCGGCAACTAATGAAAAACTGTTTTTT.

The table lists this clone with a few counts. This chain connects TRBV9 to TRBJ2-7, with 7 bases matching TRBD2. This CDR3 is built from 15 residues. The V gene's germline CDR1 is SGDLS and CDR2 YYNGEE. With V trimmed by 4 bases and J by 3 bases, 10 bases remained unmatched. In nucleotides, the CDR3 is TGTGCCAGCAGCCTCGGCGGGAGTCGAGACTACGAGCAGTACTTC. Translating gives CASSLGGSRDYEQYF.

V gene TRBV7-6 combines with J gene TRBJ2-3; no firm D call. Trimming took off 0 bases at V and 11 bases at J, with 9 bases between the two ends. The germline gives CDR1 SGHVS, CDR2 FNYEAQ. This CDR3 is built from 12 residues. CDR3 loop: CASSLAQSGQYF. CDR3 DNA sequence: TGTGCCAGCAGCTTAGCACAGAGTGGGCAGTATTTT.

The chain links TRBV7-9 to TRBJ2-3; 7 bases agree with TRBD1. Looked up from germline, CDR1 is SEHNR and CDR2 is FQNEAQ (reference sequence). The CDR3 contains 15 residues. With V trimmed by 2 bases and J by 1 base, 3 bases remained unmatched. DNA of the CDR3: TGTGCCAGCAGCTTACGGCAGGGGGGCACAGATACGCAGTATTTT. Its protein is CASSLRQGGTDTQYF.

This chain uses TRBV9 with TRBJ2-7, with D possibly being TRBD1 (7 bases). The CDR3 extends over 13 amino acids. From germline, CDR1 is SGDLS and CDR2 YYNGEE. Trimming stripped 3 bases from V and 5 bases from J, with 12 bases between. CDR3 nucleotides: TGTGCCAGCAGCGAGCAGGGGGGCCACGAGCAGTACTTC. Translation: CASSEQGGHEQYF.

The chain uses TRBV19 and TRBJ1-3; TRBD1 matches at 7 bases. The V gene end was trimmed by 4 bases and the J gene end by 4 bases; junction bases not matched to a gene: 10. The germline gives CDR1 LNHDA, CDR2 SQIVND (reference sequence). The CDR3 contains 16 residues. CDR3 nucleotide sequence: TGTGCCAGTAGTACAACAGGGGACCTAATCGGAAACACCATATATTTT. It codes for CASSTTGDLIGNTIYF.

The chain recombines TRBV11-2 with TRBJ2-5; D may be TRBD1 (6 bases). V lost 2 bases to trimming and J lost 5 bases, with 9 bases between them. CDR3 length: 13 residues. CDR1 and CDR2 (germline): SGHAT, FQNNGV. CDR3 sequence: CASSLYRDETQYF. In DNA form, the CDR3 reads TGTGCCAGCAGCTTATACAGGGATGAGACCCAGTACTTC.

The CDR3 spells CASSTPLSGELFF. In DNA, the CDR3 is TGTGCCAGTAGTACCCCCTTGTCCGGGGAGCTGTTTTTT. The V call is TRBV19, the J call TRBJ2-2; no clear D gene. This CDR3 is 13 amino acids long. The germline V gene has CDR1 LNHDA and CDR2 SQIVND (reference sequence). Trimming cost V 4 bases and J 6 bases, with 9 bases left between them.

V gene TRBV5-1 combines with J gene TRBJ2-7; 10 positions agree with TRBD1. Per the germline V gene, CDR1 is SGHRS and CDR2 is YFSETQ. V was pared by 3 bases and J by 3 bases, with 3 bases of the junction left unmatched. The CDR3 length is 14 residues. The CDR3 DNA sequence: TGCGCCAGCAGCTCGGACAGGGGGTTCTACGAGCAGTACTTC. Translating gives CASSSDRGFYEQYF.

V gene TRBV28 combines with J gene TRBJ2-6; tentatively, D is TRBD2 (6 bases). The V and J ends lost 5 bases and 0 bases respectively, with 20 bases between them. Germline lookup yields CDR1 MDHEN and CDR2 SYDVKM. CDR3 size: 19 residues. CDR3 amino acids: CASSPLSGFGFSGANVLTF. Written as DNA, the CDR3 is TGTGCCAGCAGTCCCCTCAGCGGGTTCGGCTTCTCTGGGGCCAACGTCCTGACTTTC.

A single count supports this clone. The sample has other DNA sequences that encode this CDR3 too. The chain couples TRBV13 to TRBJ1-3; D remains ambiguous. V was cut by 1 base and J by 0 bases, with 7 bases left in between. The CDR3 sequence is 15 residues long. Germline V CDR1 and CDR2: PRHDT, FYEKMQ (reference sequence). The CDR3 DNA sequence: TGTGCCAGCAGCTTAGACAGTTCCTCTGGAAACACCATATATTTT. It specifies CASSLDSSSGNTIYF. Variable domain in full (rest from reference TRBV13 and TRBJ1-3): AAGVIQSPRHLIKEKRETATLKCYPIPRHDTVYWYQQGPGQDPQFLISFYEKMQSDKGSIPDRFSAQQFSDYHSELNMSSLELGDSALYFCASSLDSSSGNTIYFGEGSWLTVV.

The chain carries TRBV28 and TRBJ2-7; possibly TRBD1 for D (7 bases). Germline lookup yields CDR1 MDHEN and CDR2 SYDVKM. V lost 6 bases and J 1 base, leaving 16 bases between the germline ends. The CDR3 loop spans 15 amino acids. The CDR3 coding sequence is TGTGCCAGCAGGGGAGGAGGGGGCTCATCCTACGAGCAGTACTTC. As protein: CASRGGGGSSYEQYF.

The CDR3 loop is CASSQFGGNYGYTF. The CDR3 coding sequence is TGTGCCAGCAGCCAATTCGGCGGAAACTATGGCTACACCTTC. The chain combines TRBV14 with TRBJ1-2; D ambiguous. Germline CDR1 is SGHDN and CDR2 is FVKESK. This CDR3 region has 14 residues. The germline V and J ends were trimmed by 2 bases and 2 bases, with 9 bases remaining between them.

The chain employs TRBV24-1 and TRBJ2-3; 7 nucleotides line up with TRBD2. In germline, CDR1 is KGHDR, CDR2 SFDVKD. This CDR3 is 14 amino acids long. Trimming took 7 bases from V and 5 from J; bases not matched to a gene: 8. The chain's CDR3 is CATREGGLLDTQYF. As DNA, the CDR3 is TGTGCCACCAGGGAGGGAGGGCTTTTAGATACGCAGTATTTT.

This clone was counted only a few times. The chain is built from TRBV27 and TRBJ2-1, with TRBD2 matching over 11 bases. This CDR3 is 13 amino acids long. Germline-derived CDR1 and CDR2 are MNHEY and SMNVEV (reference sequence). V lost 4 bases, J lost 10 bases, and 3 bases stayed unmatched. The CDR3 sequence: CASSSSGGLEQFF. CDR3 nucleotides: TGTGCCAGCAGTTCTAGCGGGGGGCTAGAGCAGTTCTTC.

In this sample, this clone turned up a few times. The chain combines TRBV28 with TRBJ1-2; weak D call: TRBD1 (5 bases). This CDR3 is 14 amino acids long. Germline V lookup: CDR1 MDHEN, CDR2 SYDVKM. V gave up 1 base and J gave up 5 bases, with 11 bases separating them. The CDR3 spells CASSLSGVGYGYTF. In nucleotides, the CDR3 is TGTGCCAGCAGTTTATCGGGGGTAGGGTATGGCTACACCTTC.

The CDR3, as DNA: TGTGCCAGCAGCCAAGGGGCTAGTACCCAAGAGACCCAGTACTTC. The encoded protein is CASSQGASTQETQYF. The rearrangement links TRBV7-7 to TRBJ2-5; D perhaps matches TRBD1 (5 bases). V was pared by 5 bases and J by 1 base, with 14 bases between. The length of the CDR3 is 15 residues. CDR1 and CDR2 (germline): SSHAT, FNYEAQ (reference sequence).

The chain uses TRBV19 and TRBJ1-5, with D possibly being TRBD1 (5 bases). Germline V gives CDR1 LNHDA, CDR2 SQIVND (reference sequence). V lost 5 bases and J 6 bases, leaving 23 bases between the germline ends. The CDR3 is 17 residues long. The CDR3 DNA is TGTGCCAGTAGTGGGGGGACTGCGTTGATGGAGGGTCAGCCCCAGCATTTT. This translates into CASSGGTALMEGQPQHF. The variable domain in full, completed from reference TRBV19 and TRBJ1-5, reads DGGITQSPKYLFRKEGQNVTLSCEQNLNHDAMYWYRQDPGQGLRLIYYSQIVNDFQKGDIAEGYSVSREKKESFPLTVTSAQKNPTAFYLCASSGGTALMEGQPQHFGDGTRLSIL.

The CDR3 sequence is CASSGRGQGGGYTF. The CDR3 bases are TGTGCCAGCAGTGGGAGAGGGCAGGGAGGAGGCTACACCTTC. V usage is TRBV2 and J usage is TRBJ1-2; D might be TRBD1 (5 bases). The CDR3 spans 14 residues. The germline CDR1 and CDR2 sequences are SNHLY and FYNNEI. V dropped 4 bases and J dropped 8 bases, with 17 bases sitting between them.

The chain recombines TRBV4-1 with TRBJ2-6; TRBD1 agrees at 7 bases. Germline V gives CDR1 MGHRA, CDR2 YSYEKL. With 1 base clipped from V and 2 bases from J, the junction kept 5 bases outside the gene matches. CDR3 size: 17 residues. The CDR3 reads CASSQAQTGAGANVLTF. CDR3 bases: TGCGCCAGCAGCCAAGCGCAAACAGGGGCTGGGGCCAACGTCCTGACTTTC.